This T cell receptor beta chain was obtained from a study of metastatic and nonmetastatic thyroid tumors. At the level of the study: Across peripheral blood and tumor or nodule tissue samples taken from malignant and benign thyroid patients, the repertoires were compared with one another. Overall study findings and caveats: Within blood and tumor, benign nodules reportedly had significantly lower TCR beta diversity than malignant thyroid tumors did.

Patients underwent thyroid surgery, and none had received any treatment before it. In the study's own analysis: Clinicopathological groups differed in CDR3, with these differences serving to build a distant-metastasis classifier for papillary thyroid cancer. Using MiXCR, TCRdb re-called clones from the PCR reads. These V and J calls are TCRdb output, not the study's own analysis. Of around 26,000 clones listed, around 3.9% were seen once; the top ten hold around 3.1%. This CDR3 comprises 15 residues. V shed 6 bases, J shed 6 bases, and the junction held 7 bases outside the gene matches. CDR1 MNHNS and CDR2 SASEGT come from the germline V gene. This clone occurred a few times. Its cognate antigen is unknown.

The TCR was taken from a male donor with papillary thyroid cancer or a benign thyroid nodule (not recorded which). Some clones in this sample may be carry-over from other donors' samples. The chain is built from TRBV6-1 and TRBJ2-2, with 10 bases fitting TRBD2. Sequenced input: blood. The CDR3 DNA is TGTGCCAGCAGATTTCTAGCGGGAGAGTCCGGGGAGCTGTTTTTT. This sequence encodes CASRFLAGESGELFF.